These 11 T cell receptor beta chains came from one sample sequenced in a study of metastatic and nonmetastatic thyroid tumors. Thyroid surgery was preceded by no treatment in any patient. Using MiXCR, TCRdb re-called clones from the PCR reads. The sample has about 33,000 clones; roughly a sixth are singletons. The source material was blood. The source is a male donor with papillary thyroid cancer or a benign thyroid nodule (not recorded which). Some clones in this sample may be carry-over from other donors' samples.

This chain joins TRBV11-1 and TRBJ2-1; 7 bases line up with TRBD2. V lost 5 bases to trimming and J lost 3 bases; unmatched junction nucleotides: 7. Germline V CDR1 and CDR2: SGHAT, FQDESV (reference sequence). The CDR3 consists of 15 residues. The CDR3 DNA reads as TGTGCCAGCAGCGGGTGGGGGGGAAGCTACAATGAGCAGTTCTTC. Translation gives CASSGWGGSYNEQFF.

This clone is medium-sized within its sample. The chain employs TRBV6-1 and TRBJ1-1; tentative D call: TRBD1 (5 bases). V shed 6 bases and J shed 3 bases, with 14 bases lying between them. The CDR3 extends over 14 amino acids. Germline V lookup: CDR1 MNHNS, CDR2 SASEGT. The CDR3 here is CASRPRGGDTEAFF. The CDR3 nucleotides read TGTGCCAGCAGACCCCGGGGGGGTGACACTGAAGCTTTCTTT.

This chain joins TRBV10-3 and TRBJ1-5, with D unresolved. This CDR3 is built from 12 residues. The V end was cut by 4 bases, the J end by 5 bases, with 6 bases between. Germline CDR1 reads ENHRY; CDR2 reads SYGVKD. This CDR3 is CAISAVDQPQHF. The CDR3 region has the DNA TGTGCCATCAGTGCTGTTGATCAGCCCCAGCATTTT.

The chain recombines TRBV19 with TRBJ2-1; D possibly matches TRBD1 or TRBD2 (5 bases each). The CDR3 has 14 residues. V was shortened by 6 bases and J by 8 bases, with 17 bases between the two germline ends. Germline V gives CDR1 LNHDA, CDR2 SQIVND (reference sequence). The DNA for the CDR3 is TGTGCCAGTAGCGACTCCGGGACCTTTGATGAGCAGTTCTTC. This gives the protein CASSDSGTFDEQFF.

The chain carries TRBV5-4 and TRBJ1-6; D gene ambiguous. Trimming removed 7 bases from V and 8 bases from J, with 19 bases in between. The CDR3 contains 15 residues. Germline V lookup: CDR1 SGHNT, CDR2 YYREEE (reference sequence). CDR3 protein: CASRLTAGGDSPLHF. The CDR3 DNA is TGTGCCAGCCGCCTTACAGCCGGCGGGGATTCACCCCTCCACTTT.

With respect to this clone: Without the conserved terminal phenylalanine or tryptophan, this CDR3 likely stems from a read error. The rearrangement joins TRBV28 to TRBJ2-3, with TRBD2 matching over 10 bases. The CDR3 runs to 16 residues. CDR1 and CDR2 (germline): MDHEN, SYDVKM. Unmatched junction bases numbered 9, after V lost 5 bases and J lost 4 bases. This CDR3 is CASSISSGSVSDTQYC. DNA of the CDR3: TGTGCCAGCAGTATCTCTAGCGGGAGTGTCTCAGATACGCAGTATTGT.

This clone was detected ten times or more. Other DNA sequences within the sample encode an identical CDR3. The V call is TRBV7-2, the J call TRBJ2-5, with D perhaps TRBD2 (6 bases). This CDR3 is 14 amino acids long. V was clipped by 5 bases and J by 2 bases, with 12 bases between them. Germline CDR1 is SGHTA and CDR2 is FQGNSA. CDR3 sequence reads: CASSGGLIQETQYF. The CDR3 region has the DNA TGTGCCAGCAGCGGAGGACTAATTCAAGAGACCCAGTACTTC.

The table lists this clone with a few counts. The chain employs TRBV6-1 and TRBJ2-7; 7 bases agree with TRBD1. There are 12 residues in the CDR3. CDR1 and CDR2 from the germline V gene are MNHNS and SASEGT. The V segment lost 6 bases and the J segment 2 bases; nucleotides outside the gene matches: 1. CDR3 loop: CASRTGTYEQYF. CDR3 DNA sequence: TGTGCCAGCAGGACAGGGACCTACGAGCAGTACTTC.

The sample holds a few counts of this clone. The chain combines TRBV10-3 with TRBJ2-3; D might be TRBD2 (5 bases). V was clipped by 5 bases and J by 4 bases, with 13 bases between them. The CDR3 loop spans 14 amino acids. The germline gives CDR1 ENHRY, CDR2 SYGVKD. The CDR3 region has the DNA TGTGCCATCAGTTTTACCGAGAGGGCAGATACGCAGTATTTT. As protein: CAISFTERADTQYF.

This clone showed up just a few times. The chain combines TRBV24-1 with TRBJ2-1; 10 bases map to TRBD2. This CDR3 has 16 residues. Germline CDR1 KGHDR, CDR2 SFDVKD. V dropped 3 bases and J dropped 2; count of bases not matched to a gene: 3. Here the CDR3 DNA reads TGTGCCACCAGTGATAGGGGGACTAGCGCCTACAATGAGCAGTTCTTC. Protein product: CATSDRGTSAYNEQFF.

This clone was recorded many times. This rearrangement joins TRBV19 to TRBJ2-2; 11 nucleotides line up with TRBD1. CDR3 length: 16 amino acids. V dropped 5 bases and J dropped 2; count of bases not matched to a gene: 4. CDR1 is LNHDA and CDR2 is SQIVND in the germline V gene (reference sequence). The CDR3 is CASSVGTGGNTGELFF. The DNA for the CDR3 is TGTGCCAGTAGTGTAGGGACAGGGGGAAACACCGGGGAGCTGTTTTTT. Full variable domain (missing parts from reference TRBV19 and TRBJ2-2): DGGITQSPKYLFRKEGQNVTLSCEQNLNHDAMYWYRQDPGQGLRLIYYSQIVNDFQKGDIAEGYSVSREKKESFPLTVTSAQKNPTAFYLCASSVGTGGNTGELFFGEGSRLTVL.